These T cell receptor beta chains were read from a single sample in a study of blood T cell repertoires in COVID-19. Profiled with immunoSEQ multiplex PCR; TCRdb holds only in-frame clones, not every one. The data show approximately 350,000 clones, 70% to 90% seen once. What was sequenced was peripheral blood. These TCRs come from a man aged 40-49 years with acute or convalescent COVID-19. Both conserved end residues are trimmed from each CDR3. The order of the fields is J gene, V gene, CDR3 protein.

J gene: TRBJ2-1
V gene: TRBV5-1
CDR3 protein: ASSSGLAGGTYNEQF

J gene: TRBJ2-3
V gene: TRBV19
CDR3 protein: ATNRGLAIADTQY

J gene: TRBJ1-5
V gene: TRBV2
CDR3 protein: ASSGGDRGRIESSQPQH

J gene: TRBJ2-3
V gene: TRBV2
CDR3 protein: ASSEGTGKGY

J gene: TRBJ1-4
V gene: TRBV7-6
CDR3 protein: ASSLDNSGVGTNEKLF

J gene: TRBJ2-7
V gene: TRBV9
CDR3 protein: ASSVDLGDSYEQY

J gene: TRBJ1-1
V gene: TRBV7-9
CDR3 protein: ASSLDGTGRNTEAF

J gene: TRBJ2-7
V gene: TRBV10-3
CDR3 protein: AISERQEHEQY

J gene: TRBJ2-3
V gene: TRBV12-5
CDR3 protein: ASGLRRGAGDTQY

J gene: TRBJ2-4
V gene: TRBV27
CDR3 protein: ASSLSSRSIQY

J gene: TRBJ1-1
V gene: TRBV28
CDR3 protein: ASSLFPRGGTEAF

J gene: TRBJ2-5
V gene: TRBV20-1
CDR3 protein: SASQMGFRGETQY

J gene: TRBJ1-6
V gene: TRBV28
CDR3 protein: ASSDPTGYLSPLH

J gene: TRBJ1-2
V gene: TRBV15
CDR3 protein: ATSRGFQAILGPGYGYT

J gene: TRBJ2-7
V gene: TRBV13
CDR3 protein: ASTNPRTSGITYEQY

J gene: TRBJ1-2
V gene: TRBV27
CDR3 protein: ASSLSQLGSGYT

J gene: TRBJ1-1
V gene: TRBV4-3
CDR3 protein: ASSPGGGGTEAF

J gene: TRBJ2-1
V gene: TRBV5-1
CDR3 protein: ASSGTAVYNEQF

J gene: TRBJ2-2
V gene: TRBV7-3
CDR3 protein: ASSLMVAGDPGELF

J gene: TRBJ1-2
V gene: TRBV7-3
CDR3 protein: ASSSLGGGYT

J gene: TRBJ1-4
V gene: TRBV5-5
CDR3 protein: ASSIGQGGDEKLF

J gene: TRBJ1-1
V gene: TRBV9
CDR3 protein: ASSPSGGGGTEAF

J gene: TRBJ1-2
V gene: TRBV28
CDR3 protein: ASSLGTETYGYT

J gene: TRBJ1-4
V gene: TRBV2
CDR3 protein: ASRARQGGREKLF

J gene: TRBJ2-1
V gene: TRBV25-1
CDR3 protein: ASSEYRGLNDEQF

J gene: TRBJ2-7
V gene: TRBV7-2
CDR3 protein: ASSLGRNYYEQY

J gene: TRBJ1-2
V gene: TRBV28
CDR3 protein: ASSLFEQVGSYT

J gene: TRBJ2-3
V gene: TRBV7-2
CDR3 protein: ASSFNRGRYTDTQY

J gene: TRBJ2-7
V gene: TRBV10-2
CDR3 protein: ASSEEGQGAYEQY

J gene: TRBJ1-3
V gene: TRBV30
CDR3 protein: AWRQGAETGNTIY

J gene: TRBJ1-2
V gene: TRBV6-1
CDR3 protein: ASSERVTTTYGYT

J gene: TRBJ2-3
V gene: TRBV15
CDR3 protein: ATSRDLSAGTDTQY

J gene: TRBJ1-3
V gene: TRBV2
CDR3 protein: ASRDDEGGGNTIY

J gene: TRBJ2-3
V gene: TRBV10-1
CDR3 protein: ASSERTSGGTQY

J gene: TRBJ1-2
V gene: TRBV18
CDR3 protein: ASSPQGEGYGYT

J gene: TRBJ2-7
V gene: TRBV9
CDR3 protein: ASSVDSSPYEQY

J gene: TRBJ2-3
V gene: TRBV28
CDR3 protein: ASSLGHSGSPGDTQY

J gene: TRBJ1-1
V gene: TRBV7-9
CDR3 protein: ASSWSGETEAF

J gene: TRBJ2-5
V gene: TRBV10-1
CDR3 protein: ASSERLAGRETQY

J gene: TRBJ1-1
V gene: TRBV15
CDR3 protein: ATSRYSVNTEAF

J gene: TRBJ1-5
V gene: TRBV30
CDR3 protein: AWGRPGGNQPQH

J gene: TRBJ2-5
V gene: TRBV13
CDR3 protein: ASSTGQKETQY

J gene: TRBJ2-1
V gene: TRBV19
CDR3 protein: ASSMKRIRNNEQF

J gene: TRBJ2-7
V gene: TRBV6-6
CDR3 protein: ASSSPRTVRYEQY

J gene: TRBJ1-6
V gene: TRBV21-1
CDR3 protein: ASSPPAACRGSSYNSPLH

J gene: TRBJ1-1
V gene: TRBV4-2
CDR3 protein: ASSQDQGRGGF

J gene: TRBJ2-7
V gene: TRBV27
CDR3 protein: ASRTGQVTYEQY

J gene: TRBJ2-2
V gene: TRBV6-5
CDR3 protein: ASGFRGLVGELF

J gene: TRBJ1-1
V gene: TRBV19
CDR3 protein: ASSMTRTAMNTEAF

J gene: TRBJ1-1
V gene: TRBV18
CDR3 protein: ASSPQGGGNTEAF

J gene: TRBJ1-2
V gene: TRBV28
CDR3 protein: ASSITGDNIYGYT

J gene: TRBJ1-1
V gene: TRBV18
CDR3 protein: ASSPPGGRNTEAF

J gene: TRBJ2-7
V gene: TRBV6-5
CDR3 protein: ASSYSRGGSGEQY

J gene: TRBJ2-2
V gene: TRBV27
CDR3 protein: ASSFSQRELPGELF

J gene: TRBJ1-2
V gene: TRBV6-5
CDR3 protein: ASSYLQGSSGVGYT

J gene: TRBJ1-2
V gene: TRBV11-2
CDR3 protein: ASSLGDRGGYGYT

J gene: TRBJ2-6
V gene: TRBV28
CDR3 protein: ASSSRTVSGANVLT